A single sample is the source of the 21 T cell receptor beta chains below, sequenced in a study of OX40 agonist ivuxolimab in advanced cancers. Sequencing used immunoSEQ multiplex PCR; TCRdb keeps in-frame clones, though not all of them. Found here are tens of thousands of clones, more than 85% of them singletons; the top ten hold about 2.5%. The source material was CD4+ or CD8+ T cells sorted from blood, sampled in a trial of the OX40 agonist ivuxolimab. The receptors here all came from an adult with an advanced solid tumor such as melanoma, head and neck, liver or kidney cancer.

This chain connects TRBV10-3 to TRBJ1-1; 8 nucleotides match TRBD1. The CDR3 covers 13 residues. After removal of 8 bases from V and 4 bases from J, the junction contained 6 bases not matched to a gene. Germline V gene data show CDR1 as ENHRY and CDR2 as SYGVKD. The CDR3 sequence is CAIGPQGGTEAFF. The CDR3 bases are TGTGCCATCGGACCACAGGGGGGCACTGAAGCTTTCTTT.

This rearrangement joins TRBV5-1 to TRBJ2-7, with TRBD2 matching 11 bases. V trimming: 6 bases; J trimming: 0 bases; junction bases outside the gene matches: 5. This CDR3 has 15 amino acids. The germline V gene encodes CDR1 SGHRS and CDR2 YFSETQ. In DNA, the CDR3 is TGCGCCAGCACCGCAGGGACTAGCGGCTCCTACGAGCAGTACTTC. Protein sequence: CASTAGTSGSYEQYF.

The chain has TRBV7-2 and TRBJ2-5; no reliable D call. From germline, CDR1 is SGHTA and CDR2 FQGNSA. The CDR3 extends over 14 amino acids. Trimming left V 1 base short and J 2 bases short, with 8 bases between. The CDR3 coding sequence is TGTGCCAGCAGCTTAGGTCAGCTACAAGAGACCCAGTACTTC. This translates into CASSLGQLQETQYF.

The chain is built from TRBV5-1 and TRBJ2-2; no clear D gene. Per the germline V gene, CDR1 is SGHRS and CDR2 is YFSETQ. V lost 0 bases and J 1 base, leaving 7 bases between the germline ends. CDR3 length equals 15 residues. The CDR3 DNA reads as TGCGCCAGCAGCTTGGCCGAACTGAACACCGGGGAGCTGTTTTTT. Protein: CASSLAELNTGELFF.

CDR3 sequence: CASSLGAVPTDTQYF. The CDR3 DNA follows: TGTGCCAGCAGCTTAGGAGCGGTTCCCACAGATACGCAGTATTTT. This chain connects TRBV11-3 to TRBJ2-3, with a tentative D call TRBD2 (5 bases). The CDR3 is 15 amino acids. CDR1 is SGHNT and CDR2 is YENEEA in the germline V gene. The V end lost 1 base, the J end lost 2 bases, and 10 bases lay between the germline ends.

The sample holds one count of this clone. This chain links TRBV21-1 with TRBJ2-2; the listed D gene, TRBD2, was not tested against the DNA. TRBV21-1 is recorded as a pseudogene. The CDR3 spans 17 residues. The DNA for the CDR3 is TGTGCCAGCAGCGAACTAGCGGGAGTCTTATACACCGGGGAGCTGTTTTTT. Its translation is CASSELAGVLYTGELFF.

This clone came up once. This chain uses TRBV5-1 with TRBJ2-1; D is undetermined. V shed 4 bases and J shed 4 bases, with 21 bases lying between them. Looked up from germline, CDR1 is SGHRS and CDR2 is YFSETQ. The CDR3 contains 17 residues. CDR3 nucleotides: TGCGCCAGCAGCCCCAACACCGGGTTACCTCTATACAATGAGCAGTTCTTC. It is translated as CASSPNTGLPLYNEQFF.

The chain links TRBV5-4 to TRBJ2-7, with D perhaps TRBD2 (6 bases). Germline CDR1 and CDR2: SGHNT and YYREEE (reference sequence). This CDR3 has 13 amino acids. The V end lost 3 bases, the J end lost 4 bases, and 11 bases lay between the germline ends. The CDR3 nucleotides are TGTGCCAGCAGCTCCGGGACTGGTTACGAGCAGTACTTC. Its protein product is CASSSGTGYEQYF. Full variable domain (rest looked up from reference TRBV5-4 and TRBJ2-7): ETGVTQSPTHLIKTRGQQVTLRCSSQSGHNTVSWYQQALGQGPQFIFQYYREEENGRGNFPPRFSGLQFPNYSSELNVNALELDDSALYLCASSSGTGYEQYFGPGTRLTVT.

The rearrangement uses TRBV5-1 and TRBJ2-2, with 13 bases matching TRBD2. V lost 0 bases and J lost 6; bases outside the gene matches: 2. In germline, CDR1 is SGHRS, CDR2 YFSETQ. This CDR3 contains 16 residues. The CDR3 reads CASSLAGLAGSGELFF. The DNA of the CDR3 is TGCGCCAGCAGCTTGGCGGGACTAGCGGGATCCGGGGAGCTGTTTTTT.

V gene TRBV19 combines with J gene TRBJ2-7; TRBD2 agrees at 7 bases. The CDR3 is 14 amino acids. J gave up 2 bases and V 3 bases, and 4 bases lay outside the gene matches. CDR1 is LNHDA and CDR2 is SQIVND in the germline V gene (reference sequence). The CDR3 here is CASSITSVAYEQYF. CDR3 nucleotides: TGTGCCAGTAGTATCACTAGCGTTGCCTACGAGCAGTACTTC.

The chain uses TRBV19 and TRBJ2-4; D might be TRBD1 or TRBD2, each matching 5 bases. CDR3 length equals 14 residues. CDR1 and CDR2 (germline): LNHDA, SQIVND (reference sequence). V lost 10 bases and J lost 0, with 13 bases in between. As DNA, the CDR3 is TGTGCCACAAGATCAGGGACAGCCAAAAACATTCAGTACTTC. Translation: CATRSGTAKNIQYF.

The V call is TRBV19, the J call TRBJ1-5; no definite D call. The CDR3 is made up of 15 amino acids. Germline V lookup: CDR1 LNHDA, CDR2 SQIVND (reference sequence). Trimming removed 7 bases from V and 2 bases from J, with 15 bases in between. This CDR3 is CASNPTAVGNQPQHF. The CDR3 nucleotides are TGTGCCAGTAACCCCACGGCAGTTGGCAATCAGCCCCAGCATTTT. Looking up the rest from reference TRBV19 and TRBJ1-5 gives the full variable domain: DGGITQSPKYLFRKEGQNVTLSCEQNLNHDAMYWYRQDPGQGLRLIYYSQIVNDFQKGDIAEGYSVSREKKESFPLTVTSAQKNPTAFYLCASNPTAVGNQPQHFGDGTRLSIL.

This clone has a handful of counts. The V and J genes are TRBV2 and TRBJ2-7, with 8 bases fitting TRBD1. With V trimmed by 7 bases and J by 4 bases, 9 bases remained unmatched. This CDR3 has 14 residues. From germline, CDR1 is SNHLY and CDR2 FYNNEI. The CDR3 coding sequence is TGTGCCAGCAATCCTAGGACAGGGCGGTACGAGCAGTACTTC. It specifies CASNPRTGRYEQYF.

This clone has only one observation. The V and J genes are TRBV19 and TRBJ1-4, with TRBD1 identical over 9 bases. The V gene's germline CDR1 is LNHDA and CDR2 SQIVND (reference sequence). V lost 6 bases to trimming and J lost 6 bases; unmatched junction nucleotides: 5. The CDR3 spans 14 residues. The CDR3 sequence: CASRLTGGDEKLFF. The CDR3 DNA reads TGTGCCAGTAGATTAACAGGGGGCGATGAAAAACTGTTTTTT.

The chain recombines TRBV5-1 with TRBJ1-2, with D hard to call. Germline CDR1 and CDR2: SGHRS and YFSETQ. V was clipped by 5 bases and J by 0 bases, with 11 bases between them. CDR3 size: 14 residues. CDR3 bases: TGCGCCAGCAGTTTCACCGATTCTAACTATGGCTACACCTTC. This gives the protein CASSFTDSNYGYTF.

V and J are TRBV30 and TRBJ2-4; D gene ambiguous. The CDR3 sequence is 13 residues long. CDR1 GTSNPN and CDR2 SVGIG come from the germline V gene (reference sequence). Trimming removed 2 bases at V and 0 bases at J, with 5 bases between. As DNA, the CDR3 is TGTGCCTGGAGTTTCCTAGCCAAAAACATTCAGTACTTC. Protein sequence: CAWSFLAKNIQYF.

This clone was picked up a small number of times. The V gene is TRBV7-3, the J gene TRBJ2-7; D is perhaps TRBD2 (5 bases). Germline V CDR1 and CDR2: SGHTA, FQGTGA. CDR3 length: 14 amino acids. Trimming removed 2 bases at V and 5 bases at J, with 13 bases between. Here the CDR3 reads CASSLHGEGNEQYF. The CDR3 DNA reads TGTGCCAGCAGCTTACACGGGGAAGGCAACGAGCAGTACTTC.

This clone was seen just once. J is TRBJ2-7 and V is TRBV19; D gene unclear. The germline gives CDR1 LNHDA, CDR2 SQIVND (reference sequence). Trimming pared 3 bases from V and 2 bases from J, leaving 8 bases between. The CDR3 length is 13 residues. DNA for the CDR3: TGTGCCAGTAGTATCGGTCCAACCTACGAGCAGTACTTC. It yields the protein CASSIGPTYEQYF.

The chain carries TRBV5-4 and TRBJ2-5, with D perhaps given as TRBD1 or TRBD2 (5 bases each). The CDR3 loop spans 15 amino acids. Trimming cost V 4 bases and J 5 bases, with 18 bases left between them. The germline gives CDR1 SGHNT, CDR2 YYREEE (reference sequence). CDR3 region: CASSPRDRMGETQYF. The CDR3 DNA reads TGTGCCAGCAGCCCGAGGGACCGGATGGGGGAGACCCAGTACTTC. Variable domain in full (rest from reference TRBV5-4 and TRBJ2-5): ETGVTQSPTHLIKTRGQQVTLRCSSQSGHNTVSWYQQALGQGPQFIFQYYREEENGRGNFPPRFSGLQFPNYSSELNVNALELDDSALYLCASSPRDRMGETQYFGPGTRLLVL.

There are a few counts of this clone. CDR3 amino acids: CASSFGGSSTYEQYF. The CDR3 nucleotides read TGCGCCAGCAGCTTTGGGGGAAGCTCAACCTACGAGCAGTACTTC. V usage is TRBV5-1 and J usage is TRBJ2-7; the D call may be TRBD1 or TRBD2 (5 bases each). This CDR3 is built from 15 residues. Deletions cut 2 bases from V and 2 bases from J, with 14 bases between. Germline lookup yields CDR1 SGHRS and CDR2 YFSETQ.

V usage is TRBV5-8 and J usage is TRBJ2-5; a possible D gene is TRBD2 (6 bases). Trimming took 6 bases from V and 5 from J, leaving 20 bases between them. Germline CDR1 reads SGHTS; CDR2 reads YDEGEE. This CDR3 region has 15 residues. CDR3 amino acids: CASTLQRAGDETQYF. CDR3 nucleotides: TGTGCCAGCACCCTCCAGCGGGCGGGCGACGAGACCCAGTACTTC.